The 23 T cell receptor beta chains below all came from one sample that was sequenced in a study of T-cell reconstitution after alpha-beta-depleted transplantation in children. For TCRbeta, the library was prepared with unique molecular identifiers. MiXCR was run by TCRdb on the PCR reads, yielding one entry per CDR3 protein. The table includes about 100,000 distinct CDR3 sequences, approximately 8% detected once. Specimen: PBMCs, collected before TCRalphabeta/CD19-depleted stem cell transplant. The origin of the receptors is a boy aged 2-15 years with acute lymphoblastic leukemia, due to receive a stem cell transplant.

This rearrangement joins TRBV5-7 to TRBJ2-7; 8 bases agree with TRBD1. TRBV5-7 is treated as an ORF (open reading frame) with a function not yet certain. Trimming removed 5 bases from V and 5 bases from J; junction bases left unmatched: 15. This CDR3 region has 16 residues. CDR3 bases: TGTGCCAGCAGGATTGGAGCGTGGGACAGGTCTGACGAGCAGTACTTC. The encoded protein is CASRIGAWDRSDEQYF.

This clonotype was seen ten or more times. This rearrangement joins TRBV7-9 to TRBJ2-5; no clear D. V was shortened by 7 bases and J by 4 bases, with 7 bases between the two germline ends. This CDR3 comprises 11 residues. CDR1 and CDR2 from the germline V gene are SEHNR and FQNEAQ (reference sequence). The chain's CDR3 is CASTSRETQYF. In DNA form, the CDR3 reads TGTGCCAGCACCTCAAGAGAGACCCAGTACTTC.

This clonotype appeared once. The V gene is TRBV6-4, the J gene TRBJ2-2; weak D call: TRBD2 (5 bases). This CDR3 region has 14 residues. Deletions cut 6 bases from V and 2 bases from J, with 10 bases between. Germline values: CDR1 MRHNA, CDR2 SNTAGT. The CDR3: CASSEGSNTGELFF. The CDR3 DNA reads TGTGCCAGCAGCGAGGGCTCAAACACCGGGGAGCTGTTTTTT.

The V gene is TRBV16, the J gene TRBJ1-1; the match to TRBD1 covers 7 bases. The V gene's germline CDR1 is KGHSY and CDR2 FQNENV. Germline trimming cut 3 bases from V and 0 bases from J; bases unmatched to any gene: 1. The CDR3 spans 14 residues. The CDR3 DNA reads TGTGCCAGCAGCCATACAGGGGTGAACACTGAAGCTTTCTTT. Amino acids: CASSHTGVNTEAFF.

This clonotype was seen repeatedly, ten times or more. This chain joins TRBV3-1 and TRBJ2-1; 10 nucleotides line up with TRBD2. CDR3 length: 15 amino acids. Looked up from germline, CDR1 is LGHDT and CDR2 is YNNKEL (reference sequence). The V gene end was trimmed by 4 bases and the J gene end by 2 bases; junction bases not matched to a gene: 2. CDR3 DNA: TGTGCCAGCAGCCCTAGCGGGGGTACCTACAATGAGCAGTTCTTC. This encodes CASSPSGGTYNEQFF.

This clonotype was counted at least ten times. The chain couples TRBV10-3 to TRBJ2-3; 8 bases are shared with TRBD1. V lost 3 bases, J lost 2 bases, and 4 bases stayed unmatched. The CDR3 is 15 amino acids. Germline CDR1 and CDR2: ENHRY and SYGVKD. CDR3 region: CAISDPGQATDTQYF. For the CDR3, the DNA is TGTGCCATCAGTGATCCGGGACAGGCCACAGATACGCAGTATTTT.

The rearrangement uses TRBV3-1 and TRBJ1-2; weak D call: TRBD1 (5 bases). CDR1 LGHDT and CDR2 YNNKEL come from the germline V gene (reference sequence). V lost 11 bases and J 12 bases, leaving 31 bases between the germline ends. The CDR3 runs to 15 residues. For the CDR3, the DNA is TGTGCCTGCACCCAAGATCGCTGGGACGGACCTAAGGACACCTTC. Residues: CACTQDRWDGPKDTF.

This clonotype was detected ten times or more. The chain carries TRBV6-5 and TRBJ1-1; perhaps TRBD1 as D (5 bases). Between the trimmed V and J ends, which lost 7 bases and 1 base, there was a span of 13 bases. The CDR3 spans 14 residues. The germline CDR1 and CDR2 sequences are MNHEY and SVGAGI. CDR3 nucleotides: TGTGCCAGCACCCTCAGGGCGGAGAACACTGAAGCTTTCTTT. It encodes CASTLRAENTEAFF.

The chain has TRBV27 and TRBJ1-5; weak D call: TRBD1 (5 bases). The CDR3 sequence is 20 residues long. V lost 0 bases and J lost 2, with 23 bases in between. CDR1 MNHEY and CDR2 SMNVEV come from the germline V gene (reference sequence). CDR3 in DNA: TGTGCCAGCAGTTTATCGCCTATTCGGGTAGGGAGGGGTGGCAATCAGCCCCAGCATTTT. It translates to CASSLSPIRVGRGGNQPQHF.

This clonotype was seen at least ten times. The J gene is TRBJ2-2, the V gene TRBV6-1; TRBD1 is a possible D gene (5 bases). V shed 6 bases and J shed 6 bases, with 17 bases lying between them. The CDR3 is made up of 15 amino acids. CDR1 is MNHNS and CDR2 is SASEGT in the germline V gene. The CDR3 spells CASSPSQGGPGELFF. As DNA, the CDR3 is TGTGCCAGCAGCCCCAGCCAGGGTGGTCCCGGGGAGCTGTTTTTT.

In this sample, this clonotype turned up many times. This chain joins TRBV6-2 or TRBV6-3 and TRBJ1-1; 7 bases map to TRBD1. Per germline, CDR1 MNHEY and CDR2 SVGEGT. The CDR3 is 15 amino acids. V lost 6 bases, J lost 1 base, and 8 bases stayed unmatched. The CDR3 loop reads CASRSAGTANTEAFF. In DNA, the CDR3 is TGTGCCAGCAGGAGCGCCGGGACAGCGAACACTGAAGCTTTCTTT.

V and J are TRBV5-6 and TRBJ1-1; 7 bases map to TRBD1. Germline V CDR1 and CDR2: SGHDT, YYEEEE. Losses at the gene ends were 2 bases for V and 4 bases for J; bases not matched to a gene: 2. The CDR3 is 13 residues long. The CDR3 region is CASSFPGGTEAFF. CDR3 nucleotide sequence: TGTGCCAGCAGCTTCCCAGGGGGCACTGAAGCTTTCTTT. Drawing the rest from reference TRBV5-6 and TRBJ1-1, the complete variable domain is DAGVTQSPTHLIKTRGQQVTLRCSPKSGHDTVSWYQQALGQGPQFIFQYYEEEERQRGNFPDRFSGHQFPNYSSELNVNALLLGDSALYLCASSFPGGTEAFFGQGTRLTVV.

This clonotype was found many times. The chain recombines TRBV20-1 with TRBJ2-5, with D tentatively TRBD2 (6 bases). The CDR3 has 15 residues. V gave up 0 bases and J gave up 2 bases, with 13 bases separating them. CDR1 and CDR2 from the germline V gene are DFQATT and SNEGSKA (reference sequence). CDR3 DNA sequence: TGCAGTGCTAGAGATGGCGGGGTCGGACAAGAGACCCAGTACTTC. This gives the protein CSARDGGVGQETQYF.

By proportion, this clonotype is medium-sized. V usage is TRBV2 and J usage is TRBJ1-6; maybe TRBD1 (6 bases). V was cut by 4 bases and J by 0 bases, with 13 bases left in between. The CDR3 extends over 17 amino acids. Germline V gene lookup returns CDR1 SNHLY and CDR2 FYNNEI. As DNA, the CDR3 is TGTGCCAGCAGTGGGACAGTCTTAAGCTCCTATAATTCACCCCTCCACTTT. Its translation: CASSGTVLSSYNSPLHF.

Only a few counts were recorded for this clonotype. The chain employs TRBV6-2 or TRBV6-3 and TRBJ1-2; D unclear. The germline V gene encodes CDR1 MNHEY and CDR2 SVGEGT. The CDR3 has 12 residues. Trimming stripped 2 bases from V and 3 bases from J, with 4 bases between. The CDR3 region has the DNA TGTGCCAGCAGTTACAGGGACTATGGCTACACCTTC. Translation gives CASSYRDYGYTF.

The sample holds many counts of this clonotype. The rearrangement uses TRBV12-3 or TRBV12-4 and TRBJ1-5, with no clear D. Deletions cut 5 bases from V and 6 bases from J, with 14 bases between. The CDR3 is 14 residues long. The CDR3 DNA reads TGTGCCAGCAGTCCAGCGGGATCCAGTCAGCCCCAGCATTTT. Protein product: CASSPAGSSQPQHF.

This clonotype came up a few times. The V and J genes are TRBV6-5 and TRBJ1-2; tentatively, D is TRBD1 (6 bases). CDR3 size: 16 residues. The V gene's germline CDR1 is MNHEY and CDR2 SVGAGI. V was trimmed by 4 bases and J by 4 bases, leaving 19 bases between them. CDR3 nucleotides: TGTGCCAGCAGTTCCACGGGGGGCAGGGCTAGCTATGGCTACACCTTC. It encodes CASSSTGGRASYGYTF.

The CDR3 loop reads CASSAGLVPQETQYF. The CDR3 DNA is TGTGCCAGCAGCGCGGGACTAGTTCCACAAGAGACCCAGTACTTC. This chain joins TRBV7-9 and TRBJ2-5; the match to TRBD2 covers 8 bases. Germline trimming cut 5 bases from V and 2 bases from J; bases unmatched to any gene: 7. Germline CDR1 and CDR2: SEHNR and FQNEAQ (reference sequence). CDR3 length equals 15 residues. The full variable domain, in which reference TRBV7-9 and TRBJ2-5 provide the parts outside the CDR3, is DTGVSQNPRHKITKRGQNVTFRCDPISEHNRLYWYRQTLGQGPEFLTYFQNEAQLEKSRLLSDRFSAERPKGSFSTLEIQRTEQGDSAMYLCASSAGLVPQETQYFGPGTRLLVL.

This clonotype was counted ten times or more. This chain joins TRBV29-1 and TRBJ1-1; the D is unclear. The length of the CDR3 is 12 residues. The V and J ends lost 7 bases and 4 bases respectively, with 13 bases between them. Germline CDR1 and CDR2: SQVTM and ANQGSEA. CDR3 bases: TGCAGCGCCATTCCGGACTTCACTGAAGCTTTCTTT. Its translation: CSAIPDFTEAFF.

The V call is TRBV7-2, the J call TRBJ2-5; D not resolved. The germline CDR1 and CDR2 sequences are SGHTA and FQGNSA. The CDR3 contains 14 residues. The V gene lost 1 base and the J gene lost 2 bases, with 8 bases spanning the gap. CDR3 sequence reads: CASSLVARQETQYF. The CDR3 DNA reads TGTGCCAGCAGCTTAGTGGCTAGACAAGAGACCCAGTACTTC. Drawing the rest from reference TRBV7-2 and TRBJ2-5, the complete variable domain is GAGVSQSPSNKVTEKGKDVELRCDPISGHTALYWYRQSLGQGLEFLIYFQGNSAPDKSGLPSDRFSAERTGGSVSTLTIQRTQQEDSAVYLCASSLVARQETQYFGPGTRLLVL.

The chain employs TRBV6-1 and TRBJ1-3; D unclear. CDR3 length: 14 amino acids. From germline, CDR1 is MNHNS and CDR2 SASEGT. V was trimmed by 1 base and J by 4 bases, leaving 8 bases between them. The CDR3 loop reads CASSEVGGGNTIYF. Here the CDR3 DNA reads TGTGCCAGCAGTGAAGTCGGCGGAGGAAACACCATATATTTT.

This clonotype was seen ten or more times. The chain uses TRBV7-2 and TRBJ1-2, with D unresolved. There are 14 residues in the CDR3. Trimming took 3 bases from V and 4 from J, leaving 12 bases between them. Germline CDR1 reads SGHTA; CDR2 reads FQGNSA. The CDR3: CASSLGRNSYGYTF. In DNA form, the CDR3 reads TGTGCCAGCAGCTTGGGAAGGAATTCCTATGGCTACACCTTC.

V usage is TRBV3-1 and J usage is TRBJ2-1; D could derive from TRBD1 or TRBD2 (5 bases each). Between the trimmed V and J ends, which lost 0 bases and 4 bases, there was a span of 13 bases. The CDR3 has 16 amino acids. Per germline, CDR1 LGHDT and CDR2 YNNKEL (reference sequence). The CDR3 loop is CASSQEGVTPYNEQFF. The CDR3 DNA is TGTGCCAGCAGCCAAGAGGGGGTTACCCCGTACAATGAGCAGTTCTTC.